This TCR beta chain derives from a study of blood T cell repertoires in COVID-19. Whole-study context: The United States, Italy and Spain supplied acute and convalescent COVID-19 samples.

The participants were between 18 and 89 years old and came from some 23 US areas. Participants reported their clinical history, and cohort assignment relied on those reports. The CDR3 totals 17 residues. J gave up 0 bases and V 0 bases, and 6 bases lay outside the gene matches. Germline V gene sequence: CDR1 SNHLY, CDR2 FYNNEI. Authors' processing steps: Using reference gene primer amplification, nucleated cell counts were estimated. The table came from immunoSEQ multiplex PCR; TCRdb's copy has only in-frame clones and leaves some out. V and J calls and clone size are given by that table; D and trimming were obtained from the DNA. Seen here are 360,000 or so clones, roughly four fifths observed once, and the top ten hold 5% to 5.5%.

This sequence was found in a woman between 50 and 59 years old who had recovered from COVID-19. The material sequenced was PBMCs or T cells enriched from blood (not recorded which). The gene calls are TRBV2 and TRBJ2-3; 7 bases agree with TRBD2. CDR3 amino acids: CASSEALTGGSTDTQYF. CDR3 DNA: TGTGCCAGCAGTGAAGCGCTTACGGGAGGAAGCACAGATACGCAGTATTTT.